This T cell receptor beta chain was observed in a study of T cell changes during pregnancy in multiple sclerosis. CDR1 and CDR2 from the germline V gene are MNHEY and SVGAGI. The CDR3 is made up of 14 amino acids. Trimming removed 2 bases at V and 5 bases at J, with 10 bases between. Repertoires were generated with immunoSEQ multiplex PCR, while TCRdb's copy carries only in-frame clones and drops some. The sample carries 15,000 to 20,000 clones, 75% to 90% recorded once. This receptor was obtained from a female donor in good health, enrolled as a control in a pregnancy study. The genes are TRBV6-5 and TRBJ1-5, with unresolved D. Material: CD8+ T cells from peripheral blood mononuclear cells, obtained in the third trimester of pregnancy. CDR3 sequence (DNA): TGTGCCAGCAGTTACGATGCTAGGCATCAGCCCCAGCATTTT. Its translation: CASSYDARHQPQHF.